This T cell receptor (beta chain) was sequenced in a study of cytotoxic CD8 clonotypes in ibrutinib-treated CLL. TCRdb keeps only in-frame clones here, not all; method: immunoSEQ multiplex PCR. The sample has roughly 110,000 clones; about 58% are singletons. The source of this sequence is a human donor with chronic lymphocytic leukemia. Source: PBMCs, taken after 24 months of ibrutinib treatment.

In DNA form, the CDR3 reads TGTGCCAGCAGCGTAGAGAGGTCGGCGCCACAACCCACAGATACGCAGTATTTT. Encoded protein: CASSVERSAPQPTDTQYF. The rearrangement uses TRBV9 and TRBJ2-3; D not certain. The CDR3 sequence is 18 residues long. The germline gives CDR1 SGDLS, CDR2 YYNGEE. V was clipped by 0 bases and J by 2 bases, with 19 bases between them.